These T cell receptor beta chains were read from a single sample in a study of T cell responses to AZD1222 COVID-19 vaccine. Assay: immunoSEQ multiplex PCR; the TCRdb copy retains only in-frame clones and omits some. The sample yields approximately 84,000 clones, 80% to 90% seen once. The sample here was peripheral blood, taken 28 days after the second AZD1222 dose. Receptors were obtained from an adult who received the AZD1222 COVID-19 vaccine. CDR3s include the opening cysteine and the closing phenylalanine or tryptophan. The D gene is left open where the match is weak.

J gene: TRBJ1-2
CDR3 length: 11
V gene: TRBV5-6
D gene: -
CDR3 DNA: TGTGCCAGCACGGACGGCTATGGCTACACCTTC
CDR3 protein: CASTDGYGYTF

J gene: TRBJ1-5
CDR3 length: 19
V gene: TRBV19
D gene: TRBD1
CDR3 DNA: TGTGCCAGTAGCCCCAACCTCGTGAGGACAGGGGGCCGTACTTCGCCCCAGCATTTT
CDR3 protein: CASSPNLVRTGGRTSPQHF

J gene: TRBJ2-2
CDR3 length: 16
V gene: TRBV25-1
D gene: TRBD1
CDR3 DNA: TGTGCCAGCAGTGAAGACAGGGGGCTTGGAACCGGGGAGCTGTTTTTT
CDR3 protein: CASSEDRGLGTGELFF

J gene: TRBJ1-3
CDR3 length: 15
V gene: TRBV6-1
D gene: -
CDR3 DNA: TGTGCCAGCAGTGAAGATCAGGGCCCTGGAAACACCATATATTTT
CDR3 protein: CASSEDQGPGNTIYF

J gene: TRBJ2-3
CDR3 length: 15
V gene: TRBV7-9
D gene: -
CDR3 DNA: TGTGCCAGCAGCTGGGGGGCCGGTAGCACAGATACGCAGTATTTT
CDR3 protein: CASSWGAGSTDTQYF

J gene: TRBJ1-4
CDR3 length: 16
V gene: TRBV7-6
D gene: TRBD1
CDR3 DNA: TGTGCCAGCAGCGCTCGACAGGGGGCTTCTAATGAAAAACTGTTTTTT
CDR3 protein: CASSARQGASNEKLFF

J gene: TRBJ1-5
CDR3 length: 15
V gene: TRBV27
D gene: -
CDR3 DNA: TGTGCCAGCAGTTTGAAGCCAGATAGCAATCAGCCCCAGCATTTT
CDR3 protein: CASSLKPDSNQPQHF

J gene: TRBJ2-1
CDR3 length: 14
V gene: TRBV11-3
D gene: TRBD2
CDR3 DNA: TGTGCCAGCAGCTCGGGACTAGCCTACAATGAGCAGTTCTTC
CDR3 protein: CASSSGLAYNEQFF

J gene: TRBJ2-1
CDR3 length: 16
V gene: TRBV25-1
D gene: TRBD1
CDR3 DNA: TGTGCCAGCAGTGGACTCGGACAGGGAATGGGCAATGAGCAGTTCTTC
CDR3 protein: CASSGLGQGMGNEQFF

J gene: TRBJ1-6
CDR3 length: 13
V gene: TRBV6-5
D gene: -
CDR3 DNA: TGTGCCAGCCAGGCCAGAACGTTTTCACCCCTCCACTTT
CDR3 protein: CASQARTFSPLHF

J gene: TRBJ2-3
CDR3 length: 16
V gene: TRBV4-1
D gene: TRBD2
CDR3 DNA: TGCGCCAGCAGCCAAGATAGCGGGGCAAGCACAGATACGCAGTATTTT
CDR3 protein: CASSQDSGASTDTQYF

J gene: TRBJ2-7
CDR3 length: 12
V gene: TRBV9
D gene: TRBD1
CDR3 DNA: TGTGCCAGCAGCGGCAGGGGGCCCGAGCAGTACTTC
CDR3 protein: CASSGRGPEQYF

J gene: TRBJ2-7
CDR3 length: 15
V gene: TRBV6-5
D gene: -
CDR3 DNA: TGTGCCAGCGAACGGAATACCGGACAGATCTACGAGCAGTACTTC
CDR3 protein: CASERNTGQIYEQYF